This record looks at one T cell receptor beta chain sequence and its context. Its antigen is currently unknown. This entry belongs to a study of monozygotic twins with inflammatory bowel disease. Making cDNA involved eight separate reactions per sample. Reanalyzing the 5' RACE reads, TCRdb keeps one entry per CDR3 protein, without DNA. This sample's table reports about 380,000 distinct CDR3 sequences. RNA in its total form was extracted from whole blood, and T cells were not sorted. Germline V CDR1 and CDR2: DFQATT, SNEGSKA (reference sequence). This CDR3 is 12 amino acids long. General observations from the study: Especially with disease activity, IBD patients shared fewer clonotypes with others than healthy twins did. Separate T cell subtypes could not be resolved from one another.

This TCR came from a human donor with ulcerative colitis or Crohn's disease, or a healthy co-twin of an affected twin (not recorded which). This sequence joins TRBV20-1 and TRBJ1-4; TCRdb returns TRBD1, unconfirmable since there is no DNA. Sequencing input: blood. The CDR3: CSARRGYEKLFF.